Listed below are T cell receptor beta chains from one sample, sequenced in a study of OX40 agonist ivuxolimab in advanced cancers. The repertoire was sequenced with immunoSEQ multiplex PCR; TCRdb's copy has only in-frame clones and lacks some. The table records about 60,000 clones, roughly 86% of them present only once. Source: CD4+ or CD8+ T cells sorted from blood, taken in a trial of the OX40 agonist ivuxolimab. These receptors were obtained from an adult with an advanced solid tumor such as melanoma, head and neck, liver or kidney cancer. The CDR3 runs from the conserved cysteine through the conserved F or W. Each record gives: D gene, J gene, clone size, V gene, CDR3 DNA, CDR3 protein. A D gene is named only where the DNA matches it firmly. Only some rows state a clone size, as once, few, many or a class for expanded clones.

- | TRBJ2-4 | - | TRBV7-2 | TGTGCCAGCAGCTTACTTGAGCTAGCCAAAAACATTCAGTACTTC | CASSLLELAKNIQYF
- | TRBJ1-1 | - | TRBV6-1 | TGTGCCAGCCGGGAACTTTACACTGAAGCTTTCTTT | CASRELYTEAFF
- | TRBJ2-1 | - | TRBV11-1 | TGTGCCAGCAGCTTAGTCTTCAGGGTTGAGCAGTTCTTC | CASSLVFRVEQFF
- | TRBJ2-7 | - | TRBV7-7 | TGTGCTAGCAGCTTAGAGCAGGGGCCTTCCTACGAGCAGTACTTC | CASSLEQGPSYEQYF
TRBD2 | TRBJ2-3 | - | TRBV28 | TGTGCCAGCAGTGCTCTAAACGGGAGGGGAACAGATACGCAGTATTTT | CASSALNGRGTDTQYF
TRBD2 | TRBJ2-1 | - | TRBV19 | TGTGCCAGTAGTCGGGCGATTTCGGGAGGGCCAAAGAATGAGCAGTTCTTC | CASSRAISGGPKNEQFF
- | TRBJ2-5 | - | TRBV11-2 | TGTGCCAGCAGCTTGACCGGCGCCGAGACCCAGTACTTC | CASSLTGAETQYF
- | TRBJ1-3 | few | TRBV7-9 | TGTGCCAGCAGGGCGAGCTCTGGAAACACCATATATTTT | CASRASSGNTIYF
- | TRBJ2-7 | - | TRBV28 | TGTGCCAGCAGTTCCGAAGGGCTTGAGCAGTACTTC | CASSSEGLEQYF
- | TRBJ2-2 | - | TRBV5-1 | TGCGCCAGCAGCTTGGCCTTAACTAGCTCGAACACCGGGGAGCTGTTTTTT | CASSLALTSSNTGELFF
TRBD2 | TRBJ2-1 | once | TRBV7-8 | TGTGCCAGCAGCTTACGGGGACTAGCGGGAAGGTCCTCCTACAATGAGCAGTTCTTC | CASSLRGLAGRSSYNEQFF